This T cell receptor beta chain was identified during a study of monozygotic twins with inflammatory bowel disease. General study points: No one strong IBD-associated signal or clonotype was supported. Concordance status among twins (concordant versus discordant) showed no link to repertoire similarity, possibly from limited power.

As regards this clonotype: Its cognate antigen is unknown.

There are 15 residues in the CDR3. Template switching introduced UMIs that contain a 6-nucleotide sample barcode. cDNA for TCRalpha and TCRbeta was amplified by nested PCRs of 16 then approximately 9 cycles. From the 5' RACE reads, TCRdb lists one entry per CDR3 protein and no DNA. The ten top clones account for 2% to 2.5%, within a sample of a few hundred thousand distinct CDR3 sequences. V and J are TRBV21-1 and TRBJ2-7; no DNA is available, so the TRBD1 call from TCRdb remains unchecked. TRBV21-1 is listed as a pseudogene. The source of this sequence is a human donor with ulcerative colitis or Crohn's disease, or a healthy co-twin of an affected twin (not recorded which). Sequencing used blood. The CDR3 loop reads CASSKWPGHCYEQYF.